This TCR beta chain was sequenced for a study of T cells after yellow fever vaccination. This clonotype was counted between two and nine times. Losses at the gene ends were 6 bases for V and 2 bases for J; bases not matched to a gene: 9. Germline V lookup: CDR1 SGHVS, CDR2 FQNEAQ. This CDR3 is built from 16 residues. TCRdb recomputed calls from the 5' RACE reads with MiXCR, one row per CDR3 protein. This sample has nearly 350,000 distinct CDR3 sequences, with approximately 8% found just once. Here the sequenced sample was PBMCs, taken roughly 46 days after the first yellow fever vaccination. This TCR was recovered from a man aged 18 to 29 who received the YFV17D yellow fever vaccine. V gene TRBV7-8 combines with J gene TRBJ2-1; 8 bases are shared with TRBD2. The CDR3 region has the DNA TGTGCCAGCAGTTTACTCCAGCGGGGGACCTACAATGAGCAGTTCTTC. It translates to CASSLLQRGTYNEQFF. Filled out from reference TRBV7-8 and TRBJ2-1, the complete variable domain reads GAGVSQSPRYKVAKRGQDVALRCDPISGHVSLFWYQQALGQGPEFLTYFQNEAQLDKSGLPSDRFFAERPEGSVSTLKIQRTQQEDSAVYLCASSLLQRGTYNEQFFGPGTRLTVL.